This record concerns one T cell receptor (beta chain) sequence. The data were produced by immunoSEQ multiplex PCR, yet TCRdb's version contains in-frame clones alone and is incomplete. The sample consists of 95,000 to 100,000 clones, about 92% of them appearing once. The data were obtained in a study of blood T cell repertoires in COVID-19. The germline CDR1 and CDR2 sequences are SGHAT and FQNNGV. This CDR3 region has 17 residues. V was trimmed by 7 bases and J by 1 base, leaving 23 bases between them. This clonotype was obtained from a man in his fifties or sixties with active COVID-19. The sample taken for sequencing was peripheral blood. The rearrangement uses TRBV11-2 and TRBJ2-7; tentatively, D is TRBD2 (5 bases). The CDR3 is CASTLRGQNVGSYEQYF. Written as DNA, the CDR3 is TGTGCCAGCACCCTTAGAGGGCAGAATGTAGGTTCCTACGAGCAGTACTTC.